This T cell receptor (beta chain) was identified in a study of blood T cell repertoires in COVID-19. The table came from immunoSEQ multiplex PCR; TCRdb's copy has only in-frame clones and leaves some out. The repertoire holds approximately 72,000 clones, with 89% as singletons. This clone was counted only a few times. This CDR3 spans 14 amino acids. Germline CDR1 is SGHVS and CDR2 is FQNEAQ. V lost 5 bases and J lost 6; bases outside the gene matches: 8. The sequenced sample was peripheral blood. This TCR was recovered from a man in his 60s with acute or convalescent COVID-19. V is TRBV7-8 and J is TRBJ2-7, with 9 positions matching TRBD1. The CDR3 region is CASSVTGGFIEQYF. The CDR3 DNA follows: TGTGCCAGCAGCGTTACAGGGGGCTTCATCGAGCAGTACTTC.